These 9 T cell receptor beta chains were sequenced from one sample in a study of control samples from healthy donors and cancer patients. Produced via immunoSEQ multiplex PCR; TCRdb's table is partial and in-frame only. In the table there are 95,000 to 120,000 clones, roughly four fifths of which are singletons. The sample was blood. The source is a man in his late teens or twenties in good health.

V usage is TRBV24-1 and J usage is TRBJ2-3; 7 positions match TRBD1. The germline CDR1 and CDR2 sequences are KGHDR and SFDVKD. V dropped 3 bases and J dropped 8; count of bases not matched to a gene: 4. This CDR3 has 13 residues. This CDR3 reads CATSDVDRSTQYF. In DNA form, the CDR3 reads TGTGCCACCAGTGATGTGGACAGGTCTACGCAGTATTTT.

V and J are TRBV30 and TRBJ1-2; 8 nucleotides agree with TRBD1. This CDR3 region has 14 residues. V lost 3 bases to trimming and J lost 2 bases; unmatched junction nucleotides: 5. Germline lookup yields CDR1 GTSNPN and CDR2 SVGIG (reference sequence). The CDR3 sequence: CAWSPTGVNYGYTF. Here the CDR3 DNA reads TGTGCCTGGAGCCCGACAGGGGTAAACTATGGCTACACCTTC.

CDR3 nucleotide sequence: TGTGCCAGCAGTTACGCCACCGGGAGGGTTGGCGAGCAGTACGTC. It encodes CASSYATGRVGEQYV. The gene calls are TRBV6-2 or TRBV6-3 and TRBJ2-7, with 8 nucleotides matching TRBD2. CDR3 size: 15 residues. Germline values: CDR1 MNHEY, CDR2 SVGEGT. V was clipped by 2 bases and J by 6 bases; unmatched bases: 9.

The chain joins TRBV29-1 to TRBJ2-1; D is uncertain. CDR1 and CDR2 from the germline V gene are SQVTM and ANQGSEA. With 6 bases removed from V and 5 bases from J, the gap between germline ends came to 17 bases. The CDR3 contains 14 residues. The CDR3 sequence: CSVERRPTNNEQFF. CDR3 coding DNA: TGCAGCGTCGAAAGGCGCCCCACTAACAATGAGCAGTTCTTC.

V usage is TRBV7-2 and J usage is TRBJ2-4, with a weak D call TRBD1 (5 bases). The CDR3 spans 17 residues. The germline V and J ends were trimmed by 1 base and 0 bases, with 13 bases remaining between them. The germline V gene has CDR1 SGHTA and CDR2 FQGNSA. The CDR3 DNA sequence: TGTGCCAGCAGCTTAGGCCAAGGACAATTAGCCAAAAACATTCAGTACTTC. It yields the protein CASSLGQGQLAKNIQYF.

V and J are TRBV2 and TRBJ2-7; D gene ambiguous. V dropped 6 bases and J dropped 3 bases, with 6 bases sitting between them. This CDR3 has 11 amino acids. Germline CDR1 and CDR2: SNHLY and FYNNEI. CDR3 coding DNA: TGTGCCAGCAGAGGATACTACGAGCAGTACTTC. It specifies CASRGYYEQYF.

J is TRBJ1-1 and V is TRBV5-4; 12 bases align to TRBD1. The ends lost 1 base at V and 4 bases at J; junction bases unmatched: 8. The CDR3 runs to 17 residues. CDR1 and CDR2 (germline): SGHNT, YYREEE (reference sequence). The CDR3 loop is CASSLKGQGARGTEAFF. Written as DNA, the CDR3 is TGTGCCAGCAGCTTGAAGGGACAGGGGGCACGAGGCACTGAAGCTTTCTTT.

The chain is built from TRBV7-9 and TRBJ2-5, with 8 bases aligning to TRBD1. Germline V gives CDR1 SEHNR, CDR2 FQNEAQ (reference sequence). J lost 1 base, V lost 4 bases, and 8 bases had no gene match. The CDR3 covers 16 residues. The CDR3 spells CASSSPGQGTQETQYF. DNA of the CDR3: TGTGCCAGCAGCTCTCCAGGACAGGGAACCCAAGAGACCCAGTACTTC.

The chain joins TRBV7-2 to TRBJ2-1, with unresolved D. V dropped 3 bases and J dropped 4 bases, with 4 bases sitting between them. This CDR3 spans 12 amino acids. Germline V gene data show CDR1 as SGHTA and CDR2 as FQGNSA. CDR3 in DNA: TGTGCCAGCAGCTTCCAGTACAATGAGCAGTTCTTC. This encodes CASSFQYNEQFF.